This T cell receptor beta chain was captured in a study of T cell responses to AZD1222 COVID-19 vaccine. In germline, CDR1 is MRHNA, CDR2 SNTAGT. The V and J ends lost 4 bases and 2 bases respectively, with 26 bases between them. The CDR3 sequence is 19 residues long. Data came from immunoSEQ multiplex PCR; TCRdb stores just in-frame clones and leaves some out. The sample holds about 120,000 clones; roughly nine tenths are singletons and the top ten take around 30%. This clonotype was sampled from an adult in good health. The chain employs TRBV6-4 and TRBJ2-5, with D perhaps TRBD1 (6 bases). The sample in question was peripheral blood, obtained on day 0 of AZD1222 vaccination. CDR3 amino acids: CASSVSVEQGPFLQETQYF. CDR3 coding DNA: TGTGCCAGCAGTGTTTCAGTGGAACAGGGCCCGTTTCTTCAAGAGACCCAGTACTTC.